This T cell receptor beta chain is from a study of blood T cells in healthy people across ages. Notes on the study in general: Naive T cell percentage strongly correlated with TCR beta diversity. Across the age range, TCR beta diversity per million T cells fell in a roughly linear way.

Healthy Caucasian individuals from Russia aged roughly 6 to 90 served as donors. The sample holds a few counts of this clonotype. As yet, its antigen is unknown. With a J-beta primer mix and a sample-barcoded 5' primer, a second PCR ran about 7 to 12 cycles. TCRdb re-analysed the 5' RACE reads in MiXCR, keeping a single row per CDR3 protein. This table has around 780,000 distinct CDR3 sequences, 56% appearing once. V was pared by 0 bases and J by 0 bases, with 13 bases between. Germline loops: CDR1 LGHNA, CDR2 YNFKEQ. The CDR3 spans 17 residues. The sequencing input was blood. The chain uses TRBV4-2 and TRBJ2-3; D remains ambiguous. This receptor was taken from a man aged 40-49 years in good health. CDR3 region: CASSQDLRRDSTDTQYF. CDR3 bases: TGTGCCAGCAGCCAAGATTTAAGAAGGGATAGCACAGATACGCAGTATTTT.